This T cell receptor beta chain emerged from a study of blood T cell repertoires in COVID-19. Study-level information: Sites across the United States, Italy and Spain contributed samples from acute and convalescent COVID-19. PBMCs, B-cell-depleted T cells, or T cells were the source of the cDNA or gDNA that made up the material.

In the authors' workflow: Estimated nucleated cell counts came from reference gene primer amplification. Using immunoSEQ multiplex PCR, the repertoire was profiled, and TCRdb retains in-frame clones only, with some absent. Clonal size and the V and J genes are those of that table, whereas D and trimming came from the DNA. Of roughly 250,000 clones listed, 88% are singletons. Germline CDR1 and CDR2: SEHNR and FQNEAQ (reference sequence). V lost 4 bases and J lost 9, with 7 bases in between. The CDR3 is made up of 11 amino acids. This TCR was sampled from a woman aged 25-40 years with acute or convalescent COVID-19. The rearrangement links TRBV7-9 to TRBJ2-1, with a possible D match to TRBD2 (5 bases). Sequenced sample: peripheral blood. The CDR3 protein is CASSSGTEQFF. The CDR3 DNA reads TGTGCCAGCAGCTCGGGAACTGAGCAGTTCTTC.